The clone carrying this T cell receptor (beta chain) was found a few times. These data originate in a study of blood T cell repertoires in COVID-19. Whole-study context: COVID-19 samples collected from the United States, Italy and Spain covered acute and convalescent phases. Sources were T cells, B-cell-depleted T cells, or PBMCs; the material itself was cDNA or gDNA.

Looked up from germline, CDR1 is KGHSH and CDR2 is LQKENI. The CDR3 is made up of 16 amino acids. V was trimmed by 0 bases and J by 2 bases, leaving 11 bases between them. Original processing methods: Researchers report that nucleated cell counts were estimated from reference gene primer amplification. The protocol was immunoSEQ multiplex PCR, while the TCRdb copy is restricted to in-frame clones and leaves out a portion. V and J calls and clone size are as listed in that table; D and trimming were resolved from the DNA. The sample lists just over 95,000 clones, 85% to 90% occurring once. The sequenced sample consisted of peripheral blood. The origin of this receptor is a human donor in a cohort sampled during active COVID-19. V is TRBV18 and J is TRBJ1-3; D is unresolved. CDR3 sequence: CASSPPRTLTGNTIYF. In nucleotides, the CDR3 is TGTGCCAGCTCACCACCGCGCACTTTAACTGGAAACACCATATATTTT.